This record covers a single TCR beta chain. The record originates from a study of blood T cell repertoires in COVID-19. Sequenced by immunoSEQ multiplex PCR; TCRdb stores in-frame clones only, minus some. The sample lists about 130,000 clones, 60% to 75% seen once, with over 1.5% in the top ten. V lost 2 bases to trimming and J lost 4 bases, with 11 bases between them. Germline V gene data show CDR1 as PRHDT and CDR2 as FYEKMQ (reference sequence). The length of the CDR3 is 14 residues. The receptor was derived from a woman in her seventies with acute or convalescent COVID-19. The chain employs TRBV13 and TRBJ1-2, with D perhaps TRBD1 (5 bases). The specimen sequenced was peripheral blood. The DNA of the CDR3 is TGTGCCAGCAGCTTAACCAGGGAGGGCTATGGCTACACCTTC. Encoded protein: CASSLTREGYGYTF.